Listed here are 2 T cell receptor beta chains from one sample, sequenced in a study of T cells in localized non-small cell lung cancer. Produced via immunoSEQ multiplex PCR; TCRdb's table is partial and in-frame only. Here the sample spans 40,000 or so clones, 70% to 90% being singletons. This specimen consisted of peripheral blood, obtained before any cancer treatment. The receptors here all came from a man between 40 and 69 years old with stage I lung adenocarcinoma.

In DNA, the CDR3 is TGTGCCAGCAGCTTAGGACTAGAGGGGGAAGATGAGCAGTTCTTC. This sequence encodes CASSLGLEGEDEQFF. The gene calls are TRBV13 and TRBJ2-1, with D perhaps matching TRBD1 (6 bases). In germline, CDR1 is PRHDT, CDR2 FYEKMQ (reference sequence). The CDR3 is 15 amino acids. The V end lost 0 bases, the J end lost 8 bases, and 14 bases lay between the germline ends.

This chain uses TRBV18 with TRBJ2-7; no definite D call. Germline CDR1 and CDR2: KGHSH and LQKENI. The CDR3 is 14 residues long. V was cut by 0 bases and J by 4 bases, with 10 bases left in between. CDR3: CASSPPSGFYEQYF. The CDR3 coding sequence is TGTGCCAGCTCACCACCGTCCGGTTTTTACGAGCAGTACTTC.